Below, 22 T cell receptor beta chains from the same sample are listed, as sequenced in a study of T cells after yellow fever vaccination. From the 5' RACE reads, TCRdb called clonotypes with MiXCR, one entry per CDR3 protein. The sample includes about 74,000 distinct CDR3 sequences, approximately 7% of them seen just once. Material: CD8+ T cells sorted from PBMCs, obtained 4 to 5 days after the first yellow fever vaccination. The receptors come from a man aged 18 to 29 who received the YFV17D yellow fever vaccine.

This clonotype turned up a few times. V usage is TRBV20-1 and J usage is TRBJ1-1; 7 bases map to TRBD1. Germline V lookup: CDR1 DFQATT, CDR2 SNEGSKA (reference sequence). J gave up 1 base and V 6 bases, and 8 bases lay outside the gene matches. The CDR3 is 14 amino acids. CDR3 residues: CSAKRGQSNTEAFF. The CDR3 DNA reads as TGCAGTGCCAAAAGGGGACAGTCGAACACTGAAGCTTTCTTT.

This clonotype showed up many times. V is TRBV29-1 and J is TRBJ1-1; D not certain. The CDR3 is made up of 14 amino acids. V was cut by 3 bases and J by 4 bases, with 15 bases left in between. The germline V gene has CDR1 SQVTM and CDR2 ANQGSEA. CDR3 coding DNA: TGCAGCGTTGAGGAGAGATTGGGGATCACTGAAGCTTTCTTT. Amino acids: CSVEERLGITEAFF.

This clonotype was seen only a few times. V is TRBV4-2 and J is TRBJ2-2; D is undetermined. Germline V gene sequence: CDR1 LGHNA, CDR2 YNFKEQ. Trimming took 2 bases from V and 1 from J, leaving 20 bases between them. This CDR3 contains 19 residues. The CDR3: CASSQFSESGRMNTGELFF. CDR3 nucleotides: TGTGCCAGCAGCCAATTTTCTGAGTCGGGCCGGATGAACACCGGGGAGCTGTTTTTT.

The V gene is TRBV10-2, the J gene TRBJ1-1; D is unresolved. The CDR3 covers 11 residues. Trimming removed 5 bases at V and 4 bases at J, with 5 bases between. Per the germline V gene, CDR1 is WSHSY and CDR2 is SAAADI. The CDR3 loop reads CASSRGTEAFF. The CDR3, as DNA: TGCGCCAGCAGTAGAGGCACTGAAGCTTTCTTT.

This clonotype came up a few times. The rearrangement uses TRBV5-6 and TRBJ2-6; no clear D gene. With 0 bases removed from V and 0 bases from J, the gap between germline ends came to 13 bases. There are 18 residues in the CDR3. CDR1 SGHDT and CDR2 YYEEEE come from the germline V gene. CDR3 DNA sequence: TGTGCCAGCAGCTTGGGTACAGTCTTGGTCTCTGGGGCCAACGTCCTGACTTTC. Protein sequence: CASSLGTVLVSGANVLTF.

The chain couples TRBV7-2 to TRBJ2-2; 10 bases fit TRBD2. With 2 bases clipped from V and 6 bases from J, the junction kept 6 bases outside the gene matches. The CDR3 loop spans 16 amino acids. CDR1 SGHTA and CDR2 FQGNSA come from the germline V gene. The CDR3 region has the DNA TGTGCCAGCAGCTTACCATCTAGCGGGGGTTCCGGGGAGCTGTTTTTT. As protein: CASSLPSSGGSGELFF.

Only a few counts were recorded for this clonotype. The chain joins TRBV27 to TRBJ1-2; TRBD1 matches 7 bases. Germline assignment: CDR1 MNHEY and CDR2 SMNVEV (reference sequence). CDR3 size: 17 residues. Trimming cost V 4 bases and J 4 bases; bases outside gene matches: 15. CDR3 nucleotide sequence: TGTGCCAGCAGTTGGACAGGAGAGGGGGTATTGGGCTATGGCTACACCTTC. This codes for CASSWTGEGVLGYGYTF.

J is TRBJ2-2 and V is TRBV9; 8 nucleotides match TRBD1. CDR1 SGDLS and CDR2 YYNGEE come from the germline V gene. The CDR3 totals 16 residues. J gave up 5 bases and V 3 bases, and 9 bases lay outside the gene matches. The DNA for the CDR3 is TGTGCCAGCAGCGCCTCGACAGGGGTCAGGACCGGGGAGCTGTTTTTT. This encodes CASSASTGVRTGELFF.

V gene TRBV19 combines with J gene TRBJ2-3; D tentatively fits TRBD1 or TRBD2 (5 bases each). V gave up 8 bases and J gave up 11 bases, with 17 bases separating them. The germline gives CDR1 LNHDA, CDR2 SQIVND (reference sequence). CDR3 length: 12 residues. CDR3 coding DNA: TGTGCCAGTCGAGGGGTTAGCCGTATGCAGTATTTT. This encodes CASRGVSRMQYF.

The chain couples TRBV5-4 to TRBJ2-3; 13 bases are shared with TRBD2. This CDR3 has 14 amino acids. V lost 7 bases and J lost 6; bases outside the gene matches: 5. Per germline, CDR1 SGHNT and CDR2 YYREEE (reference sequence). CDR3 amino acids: CASSTSGGVDTQYF. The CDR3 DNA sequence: TGTGCCAGCTCTACTAGCGGGGGGGTGGATACGCAGTATTTT.

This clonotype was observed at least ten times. Written as DNA, the CDR3 is TGTGCCAGCAGTTTAGACGGACAAAATGGCTACACCTTC. Residues: CASSLDGQNGYTF. The chain couples TRBV28 to TRBJ1-2; possible D gene TRBD1, 5 bases. The CDR3 consists of 13 residues. V was pared by 2 bases and J by 6 bases, with 10 bases between. Germline values: CDR1 MDHEN, CDR2 SYDVKM.

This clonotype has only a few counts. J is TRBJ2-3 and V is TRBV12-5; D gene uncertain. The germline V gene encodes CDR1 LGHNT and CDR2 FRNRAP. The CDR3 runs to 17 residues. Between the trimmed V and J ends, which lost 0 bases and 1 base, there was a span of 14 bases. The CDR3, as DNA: TGTGCTAGTGGTTTGGTACCCAGCCAGACGGGCACAGATACGCAGTATTTT. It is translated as CASGLVPSQTGTDTQYF. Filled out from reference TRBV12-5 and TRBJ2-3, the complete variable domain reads DARVTQTPRHKVTEMGQEVTMRCQPILGHNTVFWYRQTMMQGLELLAYFRNRAPLDDSGMPKDRFSAEMPDATLATLKIQPSEPRDSAVYFCASGLVPSQTGTDTQYFGPGTRLTVL.

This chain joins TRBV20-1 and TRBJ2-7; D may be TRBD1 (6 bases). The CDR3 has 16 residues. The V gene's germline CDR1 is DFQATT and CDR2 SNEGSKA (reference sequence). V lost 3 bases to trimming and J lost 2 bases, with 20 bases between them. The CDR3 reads CSASRGLGAETYEQYF. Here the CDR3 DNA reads TGCAGTGCTAGTCGTGGGCTGGGGGCGGAGACCTACGAGCAGTACTTC.

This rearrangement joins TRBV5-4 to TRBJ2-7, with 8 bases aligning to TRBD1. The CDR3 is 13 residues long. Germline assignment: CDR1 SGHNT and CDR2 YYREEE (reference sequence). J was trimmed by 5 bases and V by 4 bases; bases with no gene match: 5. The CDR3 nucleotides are TGTGCCAGCAGCCCGGACAGGGAGGACGAGCAGTACGTC. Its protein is CASSPDREDEQYV.

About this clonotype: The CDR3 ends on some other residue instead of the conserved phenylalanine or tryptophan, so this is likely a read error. Here the CDR3 DNA reads TGTGCCAGCACCTCCCCAGGGAGGCACACCGGGGAGCTGTTTCTT. This sequence encodes CASTSPGRHTGELFL. The chain uses TRBV12-3 or TRBV12-4 and TRBJ2-2; TRBD2 is a possible D gene (6 bases). V lost 7 bases, J lost 3 bases, and 15 bases lay in between. The CDR3 totals 15 residues.

The CDR3 region has the DNA TGCGCCAGCAGCTTGGGATGGAGCGGGGGTCCACCCTCCAATGAGCAGTTCTTC. Protein: CASSLGWSGGPPSNEQFF. This sequence joins TRBV5-1 and TRBJ2-1; TRBD2 aligns across 8 bases. The CDR3 totals 18 residues. Trimming removed 0 bases from V and 6 bases from J; junction bases left unmatched: 14. CDR1 is SGHRS, CDR2 YFSETQ, per germline.

Here the CDR3 DNA reads TGTGCCAGCAGTGTGACTAGCGGGGGGTACACAGATACGCAGTATTTT. The encoded protein is CASSVTSGGYTDTQYF. The V call is TRBV27, the J call TRBJ2-3; 13 nucleotides agree with TRBD2. V gave up 5 bases and J gave up 2 bases; unmatched junction bases: 4. The CDR3 runs 16 residues. The germline gives CDR1 MNHEY, CDR2 SMNVEV (reference sequence).

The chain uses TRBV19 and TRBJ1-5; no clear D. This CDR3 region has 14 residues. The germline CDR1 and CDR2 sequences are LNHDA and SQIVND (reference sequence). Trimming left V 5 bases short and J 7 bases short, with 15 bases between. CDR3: CASSHSPLAQPQHF. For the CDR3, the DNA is TGTGCCAGTAGTCACAGCCCGTTGGCCCAGCCCCAGCATTTT.

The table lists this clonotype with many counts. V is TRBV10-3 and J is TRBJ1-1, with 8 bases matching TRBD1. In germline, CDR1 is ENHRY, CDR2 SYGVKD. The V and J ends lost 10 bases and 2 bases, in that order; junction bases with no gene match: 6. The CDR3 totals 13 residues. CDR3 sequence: CATRTGPNTEAFF. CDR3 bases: TGTGCCACCCGGACAGGGCCCAACACTGAAGCTTTCTTT.

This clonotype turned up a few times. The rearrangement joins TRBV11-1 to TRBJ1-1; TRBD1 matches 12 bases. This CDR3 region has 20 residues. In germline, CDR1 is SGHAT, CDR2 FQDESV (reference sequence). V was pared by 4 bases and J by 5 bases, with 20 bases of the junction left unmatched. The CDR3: CASSSLGGRPGQGAVTEAFF. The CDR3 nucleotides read TGTGCCAGCAGCTCCCTGGGGGGTCGGCCGGGACAGGGGGCTGTAACTGAAGCTTTCTTT.

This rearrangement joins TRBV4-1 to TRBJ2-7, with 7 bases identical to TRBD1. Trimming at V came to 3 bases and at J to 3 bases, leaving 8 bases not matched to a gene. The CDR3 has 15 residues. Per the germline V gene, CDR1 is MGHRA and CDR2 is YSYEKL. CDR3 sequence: CASSQWTGTVYEQYF. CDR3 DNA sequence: TGCGCCAGCAGCCAGTGGACCGGGACAGTCTACGAGCAGTACTTC.

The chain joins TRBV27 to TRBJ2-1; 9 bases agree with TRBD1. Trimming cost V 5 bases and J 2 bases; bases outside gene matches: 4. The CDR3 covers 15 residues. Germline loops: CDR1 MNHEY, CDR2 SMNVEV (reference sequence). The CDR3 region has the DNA TGTGCCAGCAGTGTGGACAGGGGTACCTACAATGAGCAGTTCTTC. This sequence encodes CASSVDRGTYNEQFF.